This T cell receptor beta chain was identified during a study of cytomegalovirus exposure and HLA in healthy donors. Produced via immunoSEQ multiplex PCR; TCRdb's table is partial and in-frame only. The sample holds a few hundred thousand clones; around 90% are singletons and the top ten take approximately 0.9%. A note on this clone: Its matching antigen is unknown.

V dropped 3 bases and J dropped 2 bases, with 9 bases sitting between them. The CDR3 is 14 amino acids. The germline V gene encodes CDR1 MGHDK and CDR2 SYGVNS. Whole-study findings and limits: Cytomegalovirus association was assigned to about 150 TCR beta chains. According to a later analysis, TCR clusters from the first cohort tended to co-occur in the 120 or so validation repertoires.

The gene calls are TRBV25-1 and TRBJ2-3, with D possibly matching TRBD2 (6 bases). Sequencing was done on a sample of PBMCs. This clonotype was obtained from a man aged 30 to 45 in good health and CMV-seronegative. The chain's CDR3 is CASSEGLNTDTQYF. CDR3 bases: TGTGCCAGCAGTGAGGGACTGAACACAGATACGCAGTATTTT.